Given below is one TCR beta chain in context. What it binds is not known. The entry originates in a study of cytomegalovirus exposure and HLA in healthy donors. Points from the study as a whole: Previously analyzed data showed that most TCR beta V segments were productive at a frequency of about 87% or about 30%. 87-base-pair reads could not separate some V segments, including TRBV6-2 and TRBV6-3. Researchers catalogued around 150 TCR beta chains as cytomegalovirus-associated.

The CDR3 totals 16 residues. In germline, CDR1 is MDHEN, CDR2 SYDVKM. V gave up 4 bases and J gave up 0 bases; unmatched junction bases: 5. The PCR made use of 60 Vbeta and 13 Jbeta primers. Some clones are missing from TCRdb's copy, which holds only in-frame ones; the method was immunoSEQ multiplex PCR. The data show 30,000 to 40,000 clones, with roughly 79% seen just once and about 9.3% held by the top ten. The chain combines TRBV28 with TRBJ1-5; 8 bases map to TRBD1. The clonotype originates from a woman aged 40 to 49 in good health and CMV-seronegative. The sample taken for sequencing was PBMCs. The CDR3 protein is CASSYRQGNSNQPQHF. CDR3 in DNA: TGTGCCAGCAGTTACCGACAGGGGAATAGCAATCAGCCCCAGCATTTT.